A single sample gave rise to the 8 T cell receptor beta chains below, sequenced in a study of T cells in Graves' hyperthyroidism and ophthalmopathy. The investigators amplified TCR beta CDR3 regions from RNA transcripts. The HTBI primer set drove a first-round RT-PCR of the TCR CDR3. Each CDR3 protein gets one entry after TCRdb re-called the multiplex PCR reads with MiXCR. In the table there are about 350,000 distinct CDR3 sequences, 14% of which are singletons. The sequencing sample was made of blood. These receptors originate from a woman aged 25-40 years with Graves' hyperthyroidism.

This sequence joins TRBV30 and TRBJ1-3; no definite D call. With 0 bases removed from V and 7 bases from J, the gap between germline ends came to 7 bases. Germline CDR1 is GTSNPN and CDR2 is SVGIG (reference sequence). The CDR3 covers 12 residues. CDR3 DNA: TGTGCCTGGAGTGTACTGGGGAACACCATATATTTT. Residues: CAWSVLGNTIYF.

The chain recombines TRBV14 with TRBJ2-1; 10 bases map to TRBD2. CDR3 size: 21 residues. Germline loops: CDR1 SGHDN, CDR2 FVKESK. V shed 3 bases and J 7 bases; nucleotides not matched to a gene: 24. The CDR3 here is CASSQQHVGPKRGGRRNEQFF. Written as DNA, the CDR3 is TGTGCCAGCAGCCAGCAACACGTGGGGCCCAAGCGGGGGGGTCGGCGGAATGAGCAGTTCTTC.

V is TRBV6-1 and J is TRBJ2-5, with D possibly being TRBD1 (5 bases). Germline V lookup: CDR1 MNHNS, CDR2 SASEGT. This CDR3 has 16 residues. Trimming left V 6 bases short and J 2 bases short, with 19 bases between. CDR3 protein: CASSPPSLDTQETQYF. The CDR3 coding sequence is TGTGCCAGCAGCCCCCCCTCCCTGGACACACAAGAGACCCAGTACTTC.

V is TRBV15 and J is TRBJ1-2; D is possibly TRBD1 (5 bases). This CDR3 region has 16 residues. V lost 5 bases, J lost 4 bases, and 20 bases lay in between. The germline CDR1 and CDR2 sequences are LNHNV and YYDKDF (reference sequence). The CDR3 DNA is TGTGCCACCAGCCGTCCCGGGGCCGCCCTCGGCTATGGCTACACCTTC. As protein: CATSRPGAALGYGYTF.

The rearrangement joins TRBV12-3 or TRBV12-4 to TRBJ1-6, with 8 bases that match TRBD1. The CDR3 is 15 amino acids. The J segment lost 7 bases and the V segment lost 5 bases, leaving 7 bases of the junction unmatched. The CDR3: CASSAGQGGNSPLHF. Written as DNA, the CDR3 is TGTGCCAGCAGTGCCGGACAGGGTGGAAATTCACCCCTCCACTTT.

CDR3 nucleotide sequence: TGCAGTGCTCACCGAGGGGGTCCCAAAAACATTCAGTACTTC. This encodes CSAHRGGPKNIQYF. This rearrangement joins TRBV20-1 to TRBJ2-4, with D tentatively TRBD1 (6 bases). Trimming stripped 5 bases from V and 2 bases from J, with 13 bases between. The CDR3 consists of 14 residues. Germline CDR1 and CDR2: DFQATT and SNEGSKA (reference sequence).

The J gene is TRBJ2-1, the V gene TRBV20-1, with a tentative D call TRBD1 (5 bases). Germline CDR1 DFQATT, CDR2 SNEGSKA (reference sequence). V lost 5 bases to trimming and J lost 0 bases, with 14 bases between them. The CDR3 runs to 15 residues. DNA of the CDR3: TGCAGTGCTCCAGGGTCCCAGGGCTCCTACAATGAGCAGTTCTTC. Translation gives CSAPGSQGSYNEQFF.

In this sample, this clonotype turned up a few times. The chain joins TRBV20-1 to TRBJ2-2; 9 positions match TRBD1. The CDR3 length is 14 residues. Germline assignment: CDR1 DFQATT and CDR2 SNEGSKA (reference sequence). J lost 4 bases, V lost 4 bases, and 4 bases had no gene match. The CDR3 nucleotides read TGCAGTGCTAAAAGACAGGGGGTCACCGGGGAGCTGTTTTTT. It specifies CSAKRQGVTGELFF.